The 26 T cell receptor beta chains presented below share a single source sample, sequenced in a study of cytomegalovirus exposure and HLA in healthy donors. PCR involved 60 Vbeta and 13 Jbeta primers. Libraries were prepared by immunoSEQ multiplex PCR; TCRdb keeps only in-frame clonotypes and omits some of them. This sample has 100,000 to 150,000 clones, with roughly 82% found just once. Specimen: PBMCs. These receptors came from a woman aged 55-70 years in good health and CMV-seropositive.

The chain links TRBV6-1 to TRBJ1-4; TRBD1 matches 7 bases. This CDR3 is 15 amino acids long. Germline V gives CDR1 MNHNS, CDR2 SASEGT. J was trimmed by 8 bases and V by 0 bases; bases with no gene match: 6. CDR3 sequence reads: CASSEAPGTEEKLFF. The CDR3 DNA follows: TGTGCCAGCAGTGAAGCGCCCGGGACAGAAGAAAAACTGTTTTTT.

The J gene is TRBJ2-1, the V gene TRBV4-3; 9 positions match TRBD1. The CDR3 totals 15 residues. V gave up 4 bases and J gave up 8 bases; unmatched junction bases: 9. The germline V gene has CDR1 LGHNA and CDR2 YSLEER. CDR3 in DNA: TGCGCCAGCAGCCCGGAGGGGCGGGACAGGGATGAGCAGTTCTTC. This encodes CASSPEGRDRDEQFF.

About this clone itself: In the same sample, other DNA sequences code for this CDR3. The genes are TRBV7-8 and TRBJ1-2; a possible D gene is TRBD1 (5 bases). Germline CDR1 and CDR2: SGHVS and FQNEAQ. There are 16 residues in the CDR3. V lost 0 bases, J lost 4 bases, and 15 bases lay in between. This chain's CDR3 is CASSLAGRASFYGYTF. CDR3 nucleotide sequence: TGTGCCAGCAGCTTAGCGGGCAGGGCATCGTTCTATGGCTACACCTTC.

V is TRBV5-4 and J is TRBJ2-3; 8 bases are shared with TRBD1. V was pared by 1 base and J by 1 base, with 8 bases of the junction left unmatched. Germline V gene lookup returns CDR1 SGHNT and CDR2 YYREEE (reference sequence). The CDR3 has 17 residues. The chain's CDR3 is CASSLLGQGMGTDTQYF. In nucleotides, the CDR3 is TGTGCCAGCAGCTTGCTTGGACAGGGTATGGGCACAGATACGCAGTATTTT. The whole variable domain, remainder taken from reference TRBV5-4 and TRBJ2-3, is ETGVTQSPTHLIKTRGQQVTLRCSSQSGHNTVSWYQQALGQGPQFIFQYYREEENGRGNFPPRFSGLQFPNYSSELNVNALELDDSALYLCASSLLGQGMGTDTQYFGPGTRLTVL.

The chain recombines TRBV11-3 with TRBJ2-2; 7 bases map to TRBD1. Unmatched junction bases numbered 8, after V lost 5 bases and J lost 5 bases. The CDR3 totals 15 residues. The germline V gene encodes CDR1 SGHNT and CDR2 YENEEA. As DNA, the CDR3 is TGTGCCAGCAGCCGGGGACAGCGCGAGACCGGGGAGCTGTTTTTT. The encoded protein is CASSRGQRETGELFF.

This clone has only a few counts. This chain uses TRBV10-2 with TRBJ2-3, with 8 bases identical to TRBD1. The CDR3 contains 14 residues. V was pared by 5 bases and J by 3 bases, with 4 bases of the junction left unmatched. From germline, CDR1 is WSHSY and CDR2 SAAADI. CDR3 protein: CASSRTGGTDTQYF. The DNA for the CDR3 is TGCGCCAGCAGTCGAACAGGGGGAACAGATACGCAGTATTTT.

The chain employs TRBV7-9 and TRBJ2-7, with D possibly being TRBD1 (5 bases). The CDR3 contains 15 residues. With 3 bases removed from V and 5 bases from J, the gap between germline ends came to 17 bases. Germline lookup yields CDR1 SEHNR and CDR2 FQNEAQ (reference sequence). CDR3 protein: CASSFLTGIPNEQYF. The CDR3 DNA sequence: TGTGCCAGCAGCTTTCTCACAGGCATCCCCAACGAGCAGTACTTC.

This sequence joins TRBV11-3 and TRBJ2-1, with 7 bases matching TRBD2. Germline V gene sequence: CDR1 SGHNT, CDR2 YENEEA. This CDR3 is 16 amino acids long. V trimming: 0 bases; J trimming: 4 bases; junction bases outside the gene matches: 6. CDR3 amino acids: CASSLDNQREYNEQFF. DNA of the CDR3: TGTGCCAGCAGCTTAGATAACCAGCGGGAATACAATGAGCAGTTCTTC.

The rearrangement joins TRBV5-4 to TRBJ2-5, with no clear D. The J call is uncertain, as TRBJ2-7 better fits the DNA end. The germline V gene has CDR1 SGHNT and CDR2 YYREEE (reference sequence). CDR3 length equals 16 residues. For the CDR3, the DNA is TGTGCCAGCAGCTTGCTGGGCACTGAGCACTCCTACGAGCAGTACTTC. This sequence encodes CASSLLGTEHSYEQYF.

The DNA for the CDR3 is TGCGCCAGCAGCCAAGATTGGGCCGACAGGGTCACCGGGGAGCTGTTTTTT. This gives the protein CASSQDWADRVTGELFF. J is TRBJ2-2 and V is TRBV4-3; TRBD1 aligns across 7 bases. V was clipped by 0 bases and J by 4 bases; unmatched bases: 8. Germline V lookup: CDR1 LGHNA, CDR2 YSLEER. The CDR3 extends over 17 amino acids.

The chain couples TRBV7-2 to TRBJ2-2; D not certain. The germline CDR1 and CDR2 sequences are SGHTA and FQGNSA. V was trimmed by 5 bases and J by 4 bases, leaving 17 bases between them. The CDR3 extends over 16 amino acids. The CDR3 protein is CASSIHPFRGTGELFF. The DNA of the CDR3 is TGTGCCAGCAGCATTCACCCCTTTCGCGGCACCGGGGAGCTGTTTTTT.

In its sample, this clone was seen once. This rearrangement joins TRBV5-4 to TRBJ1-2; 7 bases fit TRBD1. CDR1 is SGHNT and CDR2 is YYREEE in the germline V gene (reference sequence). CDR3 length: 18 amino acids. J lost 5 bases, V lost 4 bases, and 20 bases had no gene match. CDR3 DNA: TGTGCCAGCAGCCCTCCCGGGACAGCCGACAGAGGGGTTTATGGCTACACCTTC. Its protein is CASSPPGTADRGVYGYTF.

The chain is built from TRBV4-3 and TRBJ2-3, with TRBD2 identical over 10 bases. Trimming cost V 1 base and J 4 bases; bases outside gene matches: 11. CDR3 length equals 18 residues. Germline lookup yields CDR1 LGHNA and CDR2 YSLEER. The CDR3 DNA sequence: TGCGCCAGCAGCCAAGTAGGGGGAGCGGGAGGGAGGGCAGATACGCAGTATTTT. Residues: CASSQVGGAGGRADTQYF.

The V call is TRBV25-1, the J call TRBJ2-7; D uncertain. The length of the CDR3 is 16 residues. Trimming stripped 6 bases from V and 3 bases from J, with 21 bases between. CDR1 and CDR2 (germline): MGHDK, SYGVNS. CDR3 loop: CASSYGEATMNYEQYF. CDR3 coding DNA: TGTGCCAGCAGCTATGGAGAGGCGACCATGAACTACGAGCAGTACTTC.

CDR3 loop: CASSLGGTSASFEQYF. The CDR3 DNA reads TGTGCCAGCAGCCTGGGAGGGACTAGTGCGTCGTTCGAGCAGTACTTC. The chain has TRBV5-4 and TRBJ2-7, with TRBD2 matching 8 bases. CDR1 and CDR2 (germline): SGHNT, YYREEE (reference sequence). With 4 bases clipped from V and 6 bases from J, the junction kept 15 bases outside the gene matches. CDR3 size: 16 residues.

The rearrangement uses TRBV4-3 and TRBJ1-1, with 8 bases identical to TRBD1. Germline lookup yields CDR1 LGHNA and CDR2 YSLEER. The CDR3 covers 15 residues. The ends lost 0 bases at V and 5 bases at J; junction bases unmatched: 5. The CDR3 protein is CASSQDGHRGTEAFF. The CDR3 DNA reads TGCGCCAGCAGCCAAGATGGCCACAGGGGGACTGAAGCTTTCTTT.

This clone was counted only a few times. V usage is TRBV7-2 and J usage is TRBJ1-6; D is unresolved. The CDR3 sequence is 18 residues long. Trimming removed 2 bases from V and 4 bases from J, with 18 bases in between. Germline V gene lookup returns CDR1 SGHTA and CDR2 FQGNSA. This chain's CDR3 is CASSLYGRGFPYNSPLHF. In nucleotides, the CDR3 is TGTGCCAGCAGCTTATACGGCCGGGGATTCCCTTATAATTCACCCCTCCACTTT. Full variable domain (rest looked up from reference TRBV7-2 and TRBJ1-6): GAGVSQSPSNKVTEKGKDVELRCDPISGHTALYWYRQSLGQGLEFLIYFQGNSAPDKSGLPSDRFSAERTGGSVSTLTIQRTQQEDSAVYLCASSLYGRGFPYNSPLHFGNGTRLTVT.

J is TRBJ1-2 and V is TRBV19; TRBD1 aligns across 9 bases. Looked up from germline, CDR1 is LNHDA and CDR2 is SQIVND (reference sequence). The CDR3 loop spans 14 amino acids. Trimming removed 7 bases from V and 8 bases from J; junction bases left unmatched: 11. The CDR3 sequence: CASTGTGNFRGYTF. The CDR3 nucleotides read TGTGCCAGTACTGGGACAGGGAATTTTCGCGGCTACACCTTC.

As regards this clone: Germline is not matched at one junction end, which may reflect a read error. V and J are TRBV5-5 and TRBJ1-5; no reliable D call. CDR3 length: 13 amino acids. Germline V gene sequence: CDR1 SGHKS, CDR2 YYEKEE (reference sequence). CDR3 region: CASSLRLGQPQHF. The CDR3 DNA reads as TGTGCCAGCAGCTTGCGTTTGGGCCAGCCCCAACATTTT.

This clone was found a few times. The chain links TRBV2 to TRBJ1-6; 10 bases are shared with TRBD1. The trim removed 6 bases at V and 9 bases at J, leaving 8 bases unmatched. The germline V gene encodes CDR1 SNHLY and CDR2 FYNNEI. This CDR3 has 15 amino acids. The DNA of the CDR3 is TGTGCCAGCAGAGACTACCGGGACAGGGGTTCACCCCTCCACTTT. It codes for CASRDYRDRGSPLHF.

The CDR3 sequence is CASSQDRLADAYEQYF. CDR3 nucleotide sequence: TGCGCCAGCAGCCAAGATCGGCTAGCGGACGCCTACGAGCAGTACTTC. The chain combines TRBV4-1 with TRBJ2-7, with 7 bases aligning to TRBD2. The CDR3 runs to 16 residues. V lost 0 bases, J lost 2 bases, and 7 bases stayed unmatched. In germline, CDR1 is MGHRA, CDR2 YSYEKL.

CDR3 protein: CASSQYWSSYNEQFF. CDR3 bases: TGCGCCAGCAGCCAATACTGGAGCTCCTACAATGAGCAGTTCTTC. This chain links TRBV4-3 with TRBJ2-1; D ambiguous. Trimming removed 2 bases at V and 0 bases at J, with 8 bases between. Germline assignment: CDR1 LGHNA and CDR2 YSLEER. CDR3 size: 15 residues.

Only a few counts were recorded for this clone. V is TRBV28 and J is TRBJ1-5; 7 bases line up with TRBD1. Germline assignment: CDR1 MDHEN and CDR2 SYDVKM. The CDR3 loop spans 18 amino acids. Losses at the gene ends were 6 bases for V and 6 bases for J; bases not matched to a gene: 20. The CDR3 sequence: CASRPVSRTGAFGQPQHF. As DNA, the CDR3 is TGTGCCAGCAGACCGGTAAGCCGGACAGGAGCCTTTGGTCAGCCCCAGCATTTT.

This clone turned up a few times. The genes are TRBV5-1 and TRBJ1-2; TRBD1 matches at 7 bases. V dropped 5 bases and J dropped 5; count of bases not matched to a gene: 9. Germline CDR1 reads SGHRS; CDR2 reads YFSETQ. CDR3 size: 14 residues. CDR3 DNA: TGCGCCAGCAGTGAAGAGGACAGGTTATATGGCTACACCTTC. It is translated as CASSEEDRLYGYTF.

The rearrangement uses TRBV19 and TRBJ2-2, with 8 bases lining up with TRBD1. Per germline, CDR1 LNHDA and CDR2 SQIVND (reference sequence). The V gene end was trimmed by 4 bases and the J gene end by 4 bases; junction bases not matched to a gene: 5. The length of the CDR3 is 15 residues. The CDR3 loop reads CASSTQGASTGELFF. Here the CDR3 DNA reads TGTGCCAGTAGTACCCAGGGGGCGTCCACCGGGGAGCTGTTTTTT. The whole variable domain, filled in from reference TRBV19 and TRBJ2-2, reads DGGITQSPKYLFRKEGQNVTLSCEQNLNHDAMYWYRQDPGQGLRLIYYSQIVNDFQKGDIAEGYSVSREKKESFPLTVTSAQKNPTAFYLCASSTQGASTGELFFGEGSRLTVL.

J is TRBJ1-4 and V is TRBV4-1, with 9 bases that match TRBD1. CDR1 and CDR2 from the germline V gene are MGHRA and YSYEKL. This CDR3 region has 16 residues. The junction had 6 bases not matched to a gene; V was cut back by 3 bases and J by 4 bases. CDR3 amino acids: CASSQTGTGSNEKLFF. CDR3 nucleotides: TGCGCCAGCAGCCAGACCGGGACAGGGAGTAATGAAAAACTGTTTTTT.